Shown below are 32 T cell receptor beta chains from a single sample sequenced in a study of T cells in Graves' hyperthyroidism and ophthalmopathy (dated by TCRdb to the late 2010s). Library prep was done by multiplex PCR. The sequencer was an Illumina HiSeq 2000. Amplification of TCR beta CDR3 regions was carried out from RNA transcripts. The first round of RT-PCR for the TCR CDR3 was performed with the HTBI primer set and the Qiagen OneStep RT-PCR kit. TCRdb reworked the public reads: Q25 trimming with fastp, MiXCR clone assembly, productive beta chains retained. CDR3 protein sequences are deduplicated, and each keeps its most common genes and DNA. Within this sample are hundreds of thousands of distinct CDR3 sequences, with around 15% of them counted one time only. The top ten clonotypes cover approximately 10% of the sample. Material: blood. All receptors derive from a woman between 18 and 29 years old with Graves' hyperthyroidism.

This clonotype was counted many times. CDR3 DNA: TGTGCCAGCAGCCAGATTCAGGGGAACGAGCAGTACTTC. It translates to CASSQIQGNEQYF. V usage is TRBV11-2 and J usage is TRBJ2-7; tentatively, D is TRBD1 (6 bases). V shed 5 bases and J shed 5 bases, with 13 bases lying between them. The CDR3 sequence is 13 residues long. Germline V gene lookup returns CDR1 SGHAT and CDR2 FQNNGV.

Many counts were recorded for this clonotype. This chain joins TRBV28 and TRBJ2-7; 9 bases agree with TRBD2. The CDR3 sequence is 13 residues long. The V segment lost 6 bases and the J segment 6 bases; nucleotides outside the gene matches: 6. CDR1 and CDR2 from the germline V gene are MDHEN and SYDVKM. The CDR3 is CASRGLAISEQYF. The CDR3 DNA sequence: TGTGCCAGCAGGGGACTAGCTATATCCGAGCAGTACTTC.

This clonotype has at least ten counts. J is TRBJ1-5 and V is TRBV7-8, with D possibly TRBD1 on 5 matching bases. The germline CDR1 and CDR2 sequences are SGHVS and FQNEAQ. This CDR3 region has 15 residues. V gave up 5 bases and J gave up 2 bases, with 13 bases separating them. The CDR3 DNA reads TGTGCCAGCAGCCGGGGGGGGGTGGGCAATCAGCCCCAGCATTTT. This gives the protein CASSRGGVGNQPQHF.

This clonotype was counted a few times. CDR3 region: CASSYRQATKNYGYTF. CDR3 DNA: TGTGCCAGCAGCTACAGACAGGCTACGAAAAACTATGGCTACACCTTC. The chain combines TRBV5-6 with TRBJ1-2; perhaps TRBD1 as D (6 bases). V lost 3 bases, J lost 2 bases, and 17 bases lay in between. The CDR3 contains 16 residues. Germline values: CDR1 SGHDT, CDR2 YYEEEE.

V is TRBV20-1 and J is TRBJ2-3; 14 bases map to TRBD2. Germline CDR1 is DFQATT and CDR2 is SNEGSKA (reference sequence). The CDR3 has 17 amino acids. Trimming cost V 3 bases and J 0 bases; bases outside gene matches: 5. As DNA, the CDR3 is TGCAGTGCTAGTGGGACTAGCGGGAGCTTCAGCACAGATACGCAGTATTTT. Its protein is CSASGTSGSFSTDTQYF.

This clonotype was seen a few times. The chain joins TRBV5-4 to TRBJ2-2; no firm D call. The CDR3 is made up of 16 amino acids. CDR1 is SGHNT and CDR2 is YYREEE in the germline V gene (reference sequence). V lost 1 base and J 0 bases, leaving 10 bases between the germline ends. CDR3 nucleotide sequence: TGTGCCAGCAGCTTGTTCAGATCTGCGAACACCGGGGAGCTGTTTTTT. Amino acid sequence: CASSLFRSANTGELFF.

This clonotype occurred many times. The chain links TRBV6-1 to TRBJ1-1; D is unresolved. From germline, CDR1 is MNHNS and CDR2 SASEGT. The CDR3 has 15 amino acids. Trimming cost V 5 bases and J 1 base, with 14 bases left between them. The CDR3 region has the DNA TGTGCCAGCAGTTATCCTACCACGGAGAACACTGAAGCTTTCTTT. This codes for CASSYPTTENTEAFF.

This clonotype was seen a few times. A much larger clone sits a single nucleotide away, making a read error possible. The chain links TRBV18 to TRBJ2-5, with a tentative D call TRBD2 (6 bases). The V gene's germline CDR1 is KGHSH and CDR2 LQKENI. The CDR3 loop spans 14 amino acids. Here the CDR3 reads CASSPPGWRETQCF. CDR3 sequence (DNA): TGTGCCAGCTCACCACCCGGATGGAGGGAGACCCAGTGCTTC.

The CDR3 nucleotides read TGTGCCAGCAGCTTTTTTAACAGGGGGGGTGCCTACGAGCAGTACTTC. Its protein product is CASSFFNRGGAYEQYF. The rearrangement links TRBV7-2 to TRBJ2-7; tentative D call: TRBD1 (8 bases). V shed 3 bases and J shed 2 bases, with 17 bases lying between them. This CDR3 is built from 16 residues. Germline values: CDR1 SGHTA, CDR2 FQGNSA.

At least ten counts were recorded for this clonotype. The CDR3: CAWSETGDNEKLFF. Here the CDR3 DNA reads TGTGCCTGGAGTGAAACAGGAGATAATGAAAAACTGTTTTTT. The chain uses TRBV30 and TRBJ1-4, with a tentative D call TRBD1 (5 bases). From germline, CDR1 is GTSNPN and CDR2 SVGIG (reference sequence). Between the trimmed V and J ends, which lost 1 base and 4 bases, there was a span of 10 bases. There are 14 residues in the CDR3. The entire variable domain, with the rest obtained from reference TRBV30 and TRBJ1-4, is as follows: SQTIHQWPATLVQPVGSPLSLECTVEGTSNPNLYWYRQAAGRGLQLLFYSVGIGQISSEVPQNLSASRPQDRQFILSSKKLLLSDSGFYLCAWSETGDNEKLFFGSGTQLSVL.

This clonotype has a handful of counts. The chain carries TRBV4-3 and TRBJ1-3; D is ambiguous. The V and J ends lost 3 bases and 0 bases respectively, with 12 bases between them. The CDR3 sequence is 16 residues long. CDR1 and CDR2 (germline): LGHNA, YSLEER. CDR3 sequence (DNA): TGCGCCAGCAGCCAGGATTACACCATCTCTGGAAACACCATATATTTT. Protein sequence: CASSQDYTISGNTIYF.

This chain joins TRBV2 and TRBJ2-3; D might be TRBD1 or TRBD2, each matching 5 bases. This CDR3 has 14 amino acids. CDR1 is SNHLY and CDR2 is FYNNEI in the germline V gene. V lost 5 bases and J 3 bases, leaving 12 bases between the germline ends. The CDR3 DNA follows: TGTGCCAGCAGTTTTGGGACCATGACAGATACGCAGTATTTT. Encoded protein: CASSFGTMTDTQYF.

This clonotype was counted a single time. The chain joins TRBV19 to TRBJ1-5; 10 bases map to TRBD1. Trimming took 6 bases from V and 3 from J; bases not matched to a gene: 5. The CDR3 runs to 15 residues. Germline V gene data show CDR1 as LNHDA and CDR2 as SQIVND (reference sequence). CDR3 sequence: CASRGDRGFNQPQHF. DNA for the CDR3: TGTGCCAGTAGAGGGGACAGGGGTTTCAATCAGCCCCAGCATTTT.

The chain combines TRBV6-1 with TRBJ2-1, with D unclear. The CDR3 sequence is 15 residues long. The germline V gene encodes CDR1 MNHNS and CDR2 SASEGT. With 5 bases removed from V and 7 bases from J, the gap between germline ends came to 18 bases. CDR3 sequence: CASSRTRSPNNEQFF. The CDR3 bases are TGTGCCAGCAGTAGAACCCGGTCGCCCAATAATGAGCAGTTCTTC.

This clonotype occurred once. The gene calls are TRBV6-2 or TRBV6-3 and TRBJ1-5, with D unclear. V was cut by 5 bases and J by 6 bases, with 11 bases left in between. The CDR3 has 13 residues. Germline CDR1 MNHEY, CDR2 SVGEGT. As DNA, the CDR3 is TGTGCCAGCAGTGTTCAATGGCCTCAGCCCCAGCATTTT. It yields the protein CASSVQWPQPQHF.

The table lists this clonotype with a few counts. This rearrangement joins TRBV18 to TRBJ2-1, with 16 bases lining up with TRBD2. V was clipped by 0 bases and J by 2 bases; unmatched bases: 1. CDR3 length: 18 amino acids. CDR1 and CDR2 (germline): KGHSH, LQKENI. The CDR3 sequence is CASSPPGLAGGTYNEQFF. The CDR3 DNA reads as TGTGCCAGCTCACCACCGGGACTAGCGGGAGGGACCTACAATGAGCAGTTCTTC.

The J gene is TRBJ2-7, the V gene TRBV9; the D call may be TRBD1 or TRBD2 (5 bases each). The CDR3 extends over 14 amino acids. The V and J ends lost 3 bases and 3 bases respectively, with 13 bases between them. The germline gives CDR1 SGDLS, CDR2 YYNGEE. CDR3 sequence reads: CASSAGTENYEQYF. DNA for the CDR3: TGTGCCAGCAGCGCCGGGACGGAAAACTACGAGCAGTACTTC. Full variable domain (remainder filled in from reference TRBV9 and TRBJ2-7): DSGVTQTPKHLITATGQRVTLRCSPRSGDLSVYWYQQSLDQGLQFLIQYYNGEERAKGNILERFSAQQFPDLHSELNLSSLELGDSALYFCASSAGTENYEQYFGPGTRLTVT.

This clonotype was counted many times. This chain joins TRBV18 and TRBJ1-5; D uncertain. Germline lookup yields CDR1 KGHSH and CDR2 LQKENI. The V end was cut by 6 bases, the J end by 7 bases, with 13 bases between. The CDR3 totals 13 residues. CDR3 amino acids: CASSNLENQPQHF. The CDR3 DNA reads as TGTGCCAGCTCCAATCTGGAAAACCAGCCCCAGCATTTT.

This clonotype was counted only a few times. The CDR3 DNA is TGTGCCTCACGAGGGACTGACGTCGGCGAGCAGTACTTC. Residues: CASRGTDVGEQYF. The chain employs TRBV10-3 and TRBJ2-7; D might be TRBD2 (6 bases). Trimming removed 11 bases at V and 6 bases at J, with 20 bases between. This CDR3 spans 13 amino acids. Per the germline V gene, CDR1 is ENHRY and CDR2 is SYGVKD.

A few counts support this clonotype. V is TRBV19 and J is TRBJ1-5, with D unclear. Germline lookup yields CDR1 LNHDA and CDR2 SQIVND (reference sequence). This CDR3 is built from 14 residues. V gave up 8 bases and J gave up 6 bases, with 17 bases separating them. The CDR3 reads CASSGGFYGQPQHF. DNA for the CDR3: TGTGCCAGTTCTGGAGGGTTCTATGGTCAGCCCCAGCATTTT.

In its sample, this clonotype was seen a few times. The rearrangement links TRBV25-1 to TRBJ1-2; D remains unclear. This CDR3 has 13 amino acids. V lost 1 base, J lost 8 bases, and 11 bases lay in between. The germline gives CDR1 MGHDK, CDR2 SYGVNS. CDR3 region: CASSESSAHGYTF. Written as DNA, the CDR3 is TGTGCCAGCAGTGAATCCTCCGCCCACGGCTACACCTTC.

This clonotype was seen a few times. The rearrangement uses TRBV20-1 and TRBJ2-3, with 14 bases fitting TRBD2. With 0 bases clipped from V and 4 bases from J, the junction kept 3 bases outside the gene matches. Germline lookup yields CDR1 DFQATT and CDR2 SNEGSKA (reference sequence). The CDR3 consists of 16 residues. Here the CDR3 reads CSARDPTSGRADTQYF. The CDR3 region has the DNA TGCAGTGCTAGAGATCCGACTAGCGGGAGGGCAGATACGCAGTATTTT.

The V call is TRBV10-3, the J call TRBJ2-3; TRBD2 matches at 10 bases. In germline, CDR1 is ENHRY, CDR2 SYGVKD. This CDR3 comprises 16 residues. Germline trimming cut 10 bases from V and 2 bases from J; bases unmatched to any gene: 12. DNA for the CDR3: TGTGCCAGCAGCCCCTGGACTAGCGGTATCACAGATACGCAGTATTTT. Translating it yields CASSPWTSGITDTQYF.

This clonotype has ten or more counts. The chain combines TRBV29-1 with TRBJ2-3; D remains unclear. Germline V gene data show CDR1 as SQVTM and CDR2 as ANQGSEA. The V end was cut by 6 bases, the J end by 2 bases, with 6 bases between. The CDR3 loop spans 11 amino acids. CDR3 nucleotide sequence: TGCAGCGTCCTCACCACAGATACGCAGTATTTT. Encoded protein: CSVLTTDTQYF.

The rearrangement uses TRBV12-3 or TRBV12-4 and TRBJ2-7; TRBD2 aligns across 14 bases. The junction had 9 bases not matched to a gene; V was cut back by 5 bases and J by 3 bases. CDR3 length: 17 amino acids. CDR3 sequence (DNA): TGTGCCAGCAGTCTGGGACTAGCGGGAGAGAGGGTCTACGAGCAGTACTTC. This translates into CASSLGLAGERVYEQYF.

This clonotype was recorded at least ten times. CDR3 loop: CASSLVGAFSSYEQYF. CDR3 nucleotide sequence: TGTGCCAGCAGCTTAGTTGGGGCCTTTAGCTCCTACGAGCAGTACTTC. The V and J genes are TRBV7-6 and TRBJ2-7, with D tentatively TRBD1 (5 bases). V lost 1 base to trimming and J lost 0 bases, with 13 bases between them. This CDR3 comprises 16 residues. Germline-derived CDR1 and CDR2 are SGHVS and FNYEAQ.

This clonotype has ten or more counts. The chain combines TRBV2 with TRBJ2-3, with D perhaps matching TRBD2 (5 bases). This CDR3 spans 14 amino acids. Deletions cut 6 bases from V and 4 bases from J, with 14 bases between. CDR1 is SNHLY, CDR2 FYNNEI, per germline. The CDR3 is CASRVALIADTQYF. CDR3 sequence (DNA): TGTGCCAGCAGAGTAGCGTTAATCGCAGATACGCAGTATTTT.

A few counts support this clonotype. The chain carries TRBV24-1 and TRBJ1-5; D remains ambiguous. Trimming took 9 bases from V and 0 from J, leaving 11 bases between them. Germline CDR1 reads KGHDR; CDR2 reads SFDVKD. CDR3 size: 14 residues. The CDR3 loop reads CATGAGTSNQPQHF. Written as DNA, the CDR3 is TGTGCCACCGGCGCGGGCACTAGCAATCAGCCCCAGCATTTT.

The table lists this clonotype with many counts. The chain joins TRBV11-2 to TRBJ2-5; no clear D. Trimming removed 5 bases from V and 1 base from J, with 8 bases in between. The CDR3 sequence is 13 residues long. The germline V gene encodes CDR1 SGHAT and CDR2 FQNNGV. For the CDR3, the DNA is TGTGCCAGCAGCGCCATCGGCCAAGAGACCCAGTACTTC. It encodes CASSAIGQETQYF.

This clonotype was found many times. The chain carries TRBV18 and TRBJ2-5; no clear D gene. The CDR3 length is 13 residues. Germline-derived CDR1 and CDR2 are KGHSH and LQKENI. V shed 4 bases and J shed 4 bases, with 10 bases lying between them. The CDR3 DNA follows: TGTGCCAGCTCACAGTGGCCTAGAGAGACCCAGTACTTC. It is translated as CASSQWPRETQYF.

In this sample, this clonotype turned up many times. CDR3 loop: CASSLLNGRSYEQYF. The CDR3 DNA reads as TGTGCCAGCAGCCTTCTTAACGGGAGATCCTACGAGCAGTACTTC. The chain carries TRBV27 and TRBJ2-7; maybe TRBD2 (6 bases). Trimming removed 6 bases at V and 1 base at J, with 16 bases between. The germline gives CDR1 MNHEY, CDR2 SMNVEV (reference sequence). The CDR3 extends over 15 amino acids.

This clonotype showed up many times. This chain connects TRBV2 to TRBJ1-1, with 11 bases identical to TRBD1. The V segment lost 6 bases and the J segment 4 bases; nucleotides outside the gene matches: 4. CDR1 is SNHLY, CDR2 FYNNEI, per germline. The CDR3 is made up of 14 amino acids. Here the CDR3 DNA reads TGTGCCAGCAGCGCGGACAGGGGGCCCACTGAAGCTTTCTTT. Its protein is CASSADRGPTEAFF.